This TCR beta chain originates from a study of shared clonotypes between healthy human individuals. Study observations and caveats: As a rule, naive subsets had a larger estimated richness than memory subsets. It was the non-shared clonotypes that had lower generation probabilities than clonotypes shared by all four donors. The study found about 4.6% of naive CD4 clonotypes shared across four donors.

Deletions cut 7 bases from V and 8 bases from J, with 14 bases between. The germline V gene encodes CDR1 SNHLY and CDR2 FYNNEI. This CDR3 comprises 12 residues. Data came from immunoSEQ multiplex PCR; TCRdb stores just in-frame clones and leaves some out. This repertoire shows roughly 530,000 clones, about 96% found once; its top ten account for approximately 0.06%. With regard to this clone: The antigen is unknown.

This TCR was sampled from a woman aged 25-40 years in good health. The genes are TRBV2 and TRBJ1-2; D not resolved. The material sequenced was naive CD4+ T cells sorted from blood. The subset was: CD45RA+ positively selected. Here the CDR3 reads CASTQEASGYTF. The DNA of the CDR3 is TGTGCCAGCACTCAGGAAGCGTCGGGCTACACCTTC.